This T cell receptor (beta chain) was captured in a study of cytomegalovirus exposure and HLA in healthy donors (dated by TCRdb to 2015 to 2018). For the study in its entirety: In an earlier analysis of about 560 of the donors, 250 to 350 Gb of sequence data and some 120 million unique TCR beta sequences from 150 million to 200 million T cells were reported. High-throughput TCR immunosequencing, statistical association of individual TCRs with disease status, and machine learning were combined to predict cytomegalovirus infection status. Donor age, sex, ethnicity and CMV serostatus were collected together with the repertoire data. Besides the first cohort of 666 subjects, a separate validation cohort made up of 95 to 150 different subjects was used. An early release covering roughly 640 HLA-typed donors comprised roughly 300 gigabases of sequencing data and approximately 85 million unique TCR sequences. The later analysis used no new phenotypic data to find candidate immune exposures, relying instead on TCR beta sequences and their occurrence across donors. Of the approximately 370 genotyped donors, 81% were placed in the genetic ancestry cluster associated with self-reported Caucasian donors. The study was designed to test whether signatures of past pathogen exposure could be identified by cataloging public T cell receptors. All discovery cohort repertoires had been generated on a single sequencing platform. Across some 400 genotyped donors of the cohort, an average of approximately 200,000 unique TCR beta nucleotide sequences per donor were sequenced, and roughly 17% of those sequences were non-productive. Because of strong linkage in the cohort, roughly five DR-DQ haplotypes were treated as single units for association and clustering. Genome-wide SNP genotypes for about three fifths of the roughly 700 donors were used in a later genetic analysis, which treated that subset as a discovery cohort. Class I and class II HLA loci were covered by the typing at four-digit resolution. A later analysis re-examined previously published TCR beta repertoires from 500 to 700 donors and added high-resolution HLA genotyping to investigate patterns of TCR occurrence. The study used immunosequencing to profile the T cell repertoires of 600 to 850 subjects and linked those repertoires to cytomegalovirus serostatus. Typing coverage varied by locus: roughly 629-640 donors for A, B, C, DRB1 and DQB1; more than 500 for DQA1; more than 600 for DPA1; 450 to 480 for DPB1. In an earlier analysis of around 540 of the donors, high-throughput TCR beta sequencing was used to judge whether each TCR beta V gene segment behaved as functional or pseudogenic.

This clone has only a few counts. The specificity of this receptor is unknown. No quality values exist for individual bases; no much larger clone is one base distant. Library creation used the immunoSEQ multiplex PCR assay. For the multiplex PCR, a mixture combining 60 forward primers for TCR Vbeta segments and 13 reverse primers for TCR Jbeta segments was used. A multiplex PCR assay on genomic DNA amplified the CDR3 region of rearranged TCR beta genes. The Illumina HiSeq System was used to sequence the amplified TCR beta libraries as 87-base-pair reads. The authors processed their data as follows. A later analysis tallied about 77 million unique TCR beta chains across the 666 repertoires, and approximately 9.9 million of those chains were shared by two or more donors. Raw reads were error-corrected and collapsed into unique sequences by a nearest-neighbor algorithm in which closely related sequences were merged to remove PCR and sequencing errors. Alignment of CDR3 sequences to IMGT reference sequences was used to assign V, D and J gene segments. Each retained sequence needed at least a six-nucleotide match to both a V gene segment and a J gene segment. Rearrangements were classified as productive when the CDR3 lacked stop codons and remained in frame with V and J, and all other rearrangements were classified as non-productive. CDR3 was defined by IMGT convention, running from the second conserved V-encoded cysteine to the conserved J-encoded phenylalanine. Sequences without an unambiguous match to a single V gene segment were excluded from the earlier analysis of 450 to 750 of the donors. In an earlier analysis of 450 to 700 of the donors, V segments were called functional above 56.7% productive rearrangements and were called segregating when the between-donor standard deviation exceeded 5%. A statistical classification framework was built for diagnosing cytomegalovirus status from the catalog of TCR beta chain sequences. In a later analysis, V and J genes were assigned by comparing TCR nucleotide sequences against IMGT/GENE-DB human TR gene sequences. The TCRdist pipeline was used in a later analysis to assign CDR3 sequences and most-parsimonious VDJ recombination scenarios. In a later analysis, every TCR beta chain was defined by the combination of its CDR3 amino acid sequence and its V-gene family, and reads without a unique V-gene family were dropped. To address suspected cross-contamination and a sequencing artifact, a later analysis removed roughly 640 highly shared, low-generation-probability nucleotide sequences. In a later analysis, a clonal expansion index for each public chain was calculated from normalized within-repertoire ranks of inferred template counts. Generation probabilities in a later analysis came from a VDJ recombination model fitted to out-of-frame rearrangements, and those results were checked against IGoR. In a later analysis, hypergeometric tests were used to score TCR-TCR, TCR-HLA and TCR-CMV co-occurrence, with a repertoire-size bias correction applied to TCR pairs. To estimate false discovery rates, a later analysis permuted the HLA or CMV assignments 20 times. In a later analysis, co-occurring TCRs were grouped using DBSCAN, and TCRdist sequence similarity was added for clustering within HLA-allele-positive subsets. For co-occurrence clustering, repertoires with fewer than 30,000 or more than 120,000 public chains were excluded, along with roughly 5 repertoires with anomalous nucleotide sharing. TCRdb took this table from immuneACCESS and kept in-frame rearrangements with V and J called. Such tables lack part of the clones; where checked against another copy, unresolved V genes explain under half of the gap, and the rest is unexplained. V and J calls and clone size are those listed in that table; D and trimming were worked out from the DNA. In this sample the table shows 55,000 to 80,000 clones, 85% of which occur a single time. Roughly 10% of the sample is taken by the ten largest.

Broad study findings and their caveats: In both the original and validation cohorts, the classifier was reported to diagnose cytomegalovirus status with high specificity and sensitivity. Some IMGT-functional V segments, including TRBV6-2 and TRBV6-3, could not be told apart with the 87-base-pair reads, so those segments were excluded. Most TCR sequences were seen in very few donors, while some public TCRs were found in many individuals. When HLA alleles, especially DR and DQ, strongly co-occurred, TCR associations were difficult to assign to individual alleles. CMV serostatus was the only immune exposure information available for the cohort. A later analysis associated approximately 17,000 TCR beta sequences with specific HLA alleles at a false discovery rate of 0.05. A further reported finding was that TCR beta sequences accurately predicted the HLA-A and HLA-B alleles for most subjects in the first cohort. Only TCR beta chains were sequenced in this cohort, and the absence of alpha or paired-chain data limited detectable features. In a later analysis, several top co-occurrence clusters were reported to appear linked to parvovirus B19, influenza, CMV and Epstein-Barr virus. Because some donors lacked HLA typing at each locus, the association tests relied only on the typed subset. In a later analysis, the rate of TCR association differed among HLA loci, with DRB1 alleles having the most associated TCRs and HLA-C alleles having the fewest. In a later genetic analysis, a missense DCLRE1C variant was associated with V-gene and J-gene trimming of TCR beta chains, and the association was replicated in an independent cohort. A few of the identified cytomegalovirus-associated TCR beta chains were confirmed in vitro to be specific for cytomegalovirus antigens. The study gave a list of some 150 TCR beta chains associated with cytomegalovirus. According to the authors, the approach could potentially be generalized to other disease states and immunological phenotypes. In a later analysis, most CMV-associated TCR beta chains were found to appear HLA-restricted, with HLA associations seemingly driven largely by CMV exposure. The sequencing pipeline was judged likely to have produced a cluster of highly shared sequence variants as a technical artifact. In a later genetic analysis, fewer N-insertions in productive TCRs were reported among donors in an Asian-associated ancestry cluster than the roughly 700-donor mean. Presence/absence analyses assumed roughly uniform sequencing depth across donors, an assumption that may not hold. In a later analysis, HLA-associated TCR beta chains showed more clonal expansion and lower generation probabilities than non-associated chains that were equally common. An earlier analysis of 587 of the donors showed that most TCR beta V segments appeared in productive rearrangements either about 90% or about 30% of the time, which broadly matched IMGT annotations. Correlated functional status among segregating V segments might reflect linkage disequilibrium, but an unknown experimental factor could not be ruled out. The earlier analysis of almost 600 of the donors excluded 15 to 20 rarely observed V segments, including chromosome 9 orphons, because counts were too low.

V gives up 3 bases and J gives up 4 bases, and the segment between their germline ends measures 12 bases. The CDR3 covers 14 residues, taking in both the cysteine and the phenylalanine. The kept DNA is CDR3 alone, 42 bases in frame from the first base. Via the germline V gene (reference sequence), CDR1 is LNHDA and CDR2 SQIVND. The cohort was made up of 650 to 700 healthy bone marrow donors. At the time of sampling, all cohort members were nominally healthy, though unrecorded immune exposures were likely present. The donor tested CMV seronegative, placing the donor among the 352 seronegative members of the cohort. A peripheral blood sample was collected from each donor, and TCR beta sequencing was performed on peripheral blood mononuclear cells. Genomic DNA extraction from the blood cell samples was performed with the Qiagen DNeasy Blood Extraction Kit.

The source of this sequence is a female donor in good health and CMV-seronegative. The sequence joins TRBV19 to TRBJ1-1; perhaps TRBD1 is the D gene, with 5 bases matching. The specimen was PBMCs. The DNA reads as follows: TGTGCCAGTAGTATGCCGAGCGGGGGCACTGAAGCTTTCTTT. This translates into CASSMPSGGTEAFF.